A selection of T cell receptor beta chains follows, all from one sample in a study of T cells in Graves' hyperthyroidism and ophthalmopathy. TCRdb independently ran MiXCR on the multiplex PCR reads; one entry per CDR3 protein. The table records under 800,000 distinct CDR3 sequences, 11% to 15% of them present only once. Sequenced: blood. The receptors were gathered from a woman younger than 35 with Graves' hyperthyroidism. Each CDR3 is given with its conserved first and last residue. D genes are given only for firm matches. The listing skips clone size in some rows; elsewhere it reads once, few, many or a size class.

many,TRBJ2-1,TRBD1,TRBV29-1,13,CSVWAGGYNEQFF,TGCAGCGTTTGGGCAGGGGGTTACAATGAGCAGTTCTTC
NA,TRBJ1-5,TRBD1,TRBV24-1,13,CATGTGVNQPQHF,TGTGCCACCGGGACAGGGGTTAATCAGCCCCAGCATTTT
many,TRBJ2-7,TRBD1,TRBV20-1,15,CSARDLAQGPGEQYF,TGCAGTGCTAGAGATCTGGCACAGGGGCCCGGAGAGCAGTACTTC
many,TRBJ2-1,TRBD2,TRBV28,14,CASSLAGLNNEQFF,TGTGCCAGCAGTCTAGCGGGACTAAACAATGAGCAGTTCTTC
many,TRBJ2-3,NA,TRBV11-3,15,CASSSSSSSTDTQYF,TGTGCCAGCAGCTCATCTAGTTCTAGCACAGATACGCAGTATTTT
NA,TRBJ1-2,TRBD1,TRBV19,14,CASSFTGEPYGYTF,TGTGCCAGTAGTTTCACAGGGGAGCCGTATGGCTACACCTTC
NA,TRBJ1-1,NA,TRBV12-3/TRBV12-4,14,CASSFMGAWTEAFF,TGTGCCAGCAGTTTCATGGGGGCTTGGACTGAAGCTTTCTTT
many,TRBJ2-1,NA,TRBV11-3,14,CASSLWTANNEQFF,TGTGCCAGCAGCCTATGGACAGCCAACAATGAGCAGTTCTTC
many,TRBJ1-2,NA,TRBV6-1,14,CASSSRGASYGYTF,TGTGCCAGCAGTTCGAGAGGGGCATCATATGGCTACACCTTC
few,TRBJ2-1,NA,TRBV20-1,18,CSARRTNRGPSSYNEQFF,TGCAGTGCTAGACGCACGAACCGAGGTCCGAGCTCCTACAATGAGCAGTTCTTC
NA,TRBJ1-1,NA,TRBV5-6,12,CASSPMGRGAFF,TGTGCCAGCAGCCCGATGGGCCGGGGAGCTTTCTTT
many,TRBJ2-3,TRBD2,TRBV7-3,17,CASSLRGLAGEADTQYF,TGTGCCAGCAGCTTAAGGGGACTAGCGGGAGAGGCAGATACGCAGTATTTT
many,TRBJ2-7,NA,TRBV10-2,13,CASSELIVYEQYF,TGCGCCAGCAGTGAGTTGATAGTTTACGAGCAGTACTTC
NA,TRBJ2-7,TRBD2,TRBV19,13,CASSIIAGDEQYF,TGTGCCAGTAGTATCATAGCGGGAGACGAGCAGTACTTC
NA,TRBJ2-1,TRBD2,TRBV27,17,CASRGLAERSSYNEQFF,TGTGCCAGCAGGGGGCTAGCGGAACGGAGCTCCTACAATGAGCAGTTCTTC
many,TRBJ1-5,TRBD1,TRBV5-8,15,CASSSKTGDNQPQHF,TGTGCCAGCAGCTCTAAGACAGGGGACAATCAGCCCCAGCATTTT
many,TRBJ2-1,TRBD2,TRBV11-2,16,CASKRAMTSGNNEQFF,TGTGCCAGCAAGAGGGCCATGACTAGCGGGAATAATGAGCAGTTCTTC
many,TRBJ2-3,TRBD2,TRBV29-1,14,CSVDASGTSDTQYF,TGCAGCGTTGATGCTAGCGGAACCTCAGATACGCAGTATTTT
many,TRBJ2-7,NA,TRBV18,15,CASSPSGTRTTEQYF,TGTGCCAGCTCACCGTCGGGAACCCGAACGACAGAGCAGTACTTC
NA,TRBJ2-5,NA,TRBV5-1,15,CASSLGWPYQETQHF,TGCGCCAGCAGCTTGGGTTGGCCCTACCAAGAGACCCAGCACTTC
NA,TRBJ2-7,NA,TRBV29-1,11,CSVPTGFGQYF,TGCAGCGTTCCCACAGGATTCGGGCAGTACTTC
many,TRBJ2-7,TRBD2,TRBV4-2,16,CASSQEDLGGRYEQYF,TGTGCCAGCAGCCAAGAAGACTTAGGCGGGAGGTACGAGCAGTACTTC
few,TRBJ1-6,NA,TRBV12-3/TRBV12-4,12,CASSKDRSPLHF,TGTGCCAGCAGTAAAGACAGGTCACCCCTCCACTTT
few,TRBJ2-7,TRBD2,TRBV7-9,20,CASSPRGLAGVDLEDYEQYF,TGTGCCAGCAGCCCGCGCGGGCTAGCGGGAGTTGACCTGGAAGACTACGAGCAGTACTTC